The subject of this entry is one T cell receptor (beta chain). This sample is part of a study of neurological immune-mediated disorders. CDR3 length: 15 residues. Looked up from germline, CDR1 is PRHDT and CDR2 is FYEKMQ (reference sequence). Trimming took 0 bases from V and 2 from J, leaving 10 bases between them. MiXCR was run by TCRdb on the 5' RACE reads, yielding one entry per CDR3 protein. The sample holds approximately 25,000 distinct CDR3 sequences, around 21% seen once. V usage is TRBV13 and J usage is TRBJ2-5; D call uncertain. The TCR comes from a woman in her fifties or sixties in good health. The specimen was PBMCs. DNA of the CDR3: TGTGCCAGCAGCTTAGGTGCAGGACGTCAAGAGACCCAGTACTTC. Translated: CASSLGAGRQETQYF.